What follows are 9 T cell receptor beta chains derived from one specimen sequenced in a study of regulatory dendritic cells for organ transplantation. TCRdb's table, derived via immunoSEQ multiplex PCR, lists solely in-frame clones and lacks some. The sample has 30,000 to 45,000 clones, about 89% seen once; the top ten hold approximately 0.11%. Sequencing input: naive CD8+ T cells from blood. The sample's subset: CD45RA+ naive T cells. Every receptor here comes from a human donor in good health.

This chain links TRBV5-4 with TRBJ2-3, with D maybe TRBD2 (5 bases). Trimming cost V 5 bases and J 1 base, with 14 bases left between them. Per germline, CDR1 SGHNT and CDR2 YYREEE (reference sequence). The CDR3 is 15 amino acids. The CDR3 loop reads CASSPGVMGTDTQYF. The CDR3, as DNA: TGTGCCAGCAGTCCCGGGGTGATGGGCACAGATACGCAGTATTTT. Combining the CDR3 with reference TRBV5-4 and TRBJ2-3 gives the whole variable domain ETGVTQSPTHLIKTRGQQVTLRCSSQSGHNTVSWYQQALGQGPQFIFQYYREEENGRGNFPPRFSGLQFPNYSSELNVNALELDDSALYLCASSPGVMGTDTQYFGPGTRLTVL.

The CDR3 sequence: CASSPPPGVNTGELFF. The CDR3 DNA is TGCGCCAGCAGCCCGCCCCCAGGGGTTAACACCGGGGAGCTGTTTTTT. The chain is built from TRBV4-1 and TRBJ2-2; D may be TRBD1 (6 bases). Germline CDR1 MGHRA, CDR2 YSYEKL. There are 16 residues in the CDR3. Deletions cut 4 bases from V and 2 bases from J, with 14 bases between.

V usage is TRBV7-6 and J usage is TRBJ2-7; 8 bases are shared with TRBD2. With 4 bases clipped from V and 0 bases from J, the junction kept 8 bases outside the gene matches. The CDR3 is made up of 16 amino acids. Germline V gene data show CDR1 as SGHVS and CDR2 as FNYEAQ. CDR3 amino acids: CASSSAGGLSSYEQYF. In nucleotides, the CDR3 is TGTGCCAGCAGCTCCGCGGGGGGCCTTAGCTCCTACGAGCAGTACTTC. The full variable domain, with the rest looked up from reference TRBV7-6 and TRBJ2-7, is GAGVSQSPRYKVTKRGQDVALRCDPISGHVSLYWYRQALGQGPEFLTYFNYEAQQDKSGLPNDRFSAERPEGSISTLTIQRTEQRDSAMYRCASSSAGGLSSYEQYFGPGTRLTVT.

The chain has TRBV7-9 and TRBJ2-3; possible D gene TRBD1, 6 bases. The germline gives CDR1 SEHNR, CDR2 FQNEAQ (reference sequence). This CDR3 contains 15 residues. V shed 5 bases and J shed 3 bases, with 15 bases lying between them. CDR3 in DNA: TGTGCCAGCAGCCCCAAGCAGGGGACGACAGATACGCAGTATTTT. It is translated as CASSPKQGTTDTQYF.

The rearrangement joins TRBV19 to TRBJ1-2, with 11 bases that match TRBD1. Trimming at V came to 6 bases and at J to 3 bases, leaving 3 bases not matched to a gene. The CDR3 runs 14 residues. Germline CDR1 reads LNHDA; CDR2 reads SQIVND (reference sequence). The CDR3 here is CASSGQGADYGYTF. In nucleotides, the CDR3 is TGTGCCAGTAGCGGACAGGGGGCGGACTATGGCTACACCTTC.

The gene calls are TRBV5-4 and TRBJ2-1; 8 bases fit TRBD1. V trimming: 3 bases; J trimming: 4 bases; junction bases outside the gene matches: 3. Germline values: CDR1 SGHNT, CDR2 YYREEE (reference sequence). The CDR3 length is 14 residues. The DNA of the CDR3 is TGTGCCAGCAGCTCGGGACAGGATTACAATGAGCAGTTCTTC. Protein: CASSSGQDYNEQFF.

This rearrangement joins TRBV6-5 to TRBJ1-1; D remains unclear. The CDR3 consists of 13 residues. The ends were cut back, 6 bases at V and 1 base at J, with 9 bases in the middle. Germline V gives CDR1 MNHEY, CDR2 SVGAGI. CDR3: CASSLDGNTEAFF. The CDR3 DNA follows: TGTGCCAGCAGCCTGGACGGGAACACTGAAGCTTTCTTT.

The V call is TRBV7-9, the J call TRBJ2-7; D call uncertain. This CDR3 has 14 residues. Between the trimmed V and J ends, which lost 4 bases and 2 bases, there was a span of 12 bases. Germline V gene data show CDR1 as SEHNR and CDR2 as FQNEAQ (reference sequence). CDR3 in DNA: TGTGCCAGCAGCTGGAGCACAAGGGCCTACGAGCAGTACTTC. This gives the protein CASSWSTRAYEQYF.

A few counts support this clone. The chain is built from TRBV28 and TRBJ1-5; no clear D. Germline CDR1 reads MDHEN; CDR2 reads SYDVKM. The CDR3 is 13 amino acids. V dropped 4 bases and J dropped 0 bases, with 4 bases sitting between them. The CDR3 DNA follows: TGTGCCAGCAGTTGGAATAGCAATCAGCCCCAGCATTTT. It encodes CASSWNSNQPQHF.